This record looks at one T cell receptor (beta chain) sequence and its context. What it binds is not known. This entry comes from a study of regulatory and conventional T cells in RAG deficiency. Study findings and constraints: RAG-deficient patients showed markedly lower Shannon entropy and higher Simpson indices than control T-cell subsets. Patient subsets had shorter CDR3s; Omenn Treg-Tconv overlap exceeded 90%.

Method: immunoSEQ multiplex PCR; TCRdb's copy keeps in-frame clones and lacks some. The sample has just under 9,500 clones; around 89% are singletons. The sorted regulatory T cells were CD4+, CD25-high and CD127-low, with genomic DNA sequenced. CDR1 is SNHLY and CDR2 is FYNNEI in the germline V gene. Trimming stripped 6 bases from V and 0 bases from J, with 11 bases between. This CDR3 contains 14 residues. Separately, the same data were catalogued under a study of regulatory T cells. As reported in that work: Primers: 52 TRBV forward and 13 TRBJ reverse. Patient repertoires had restricted TRB V-J pairs and skewed V and J usage, most in Tregs.

Sequenced: Tregs sorted from blood. The receptor was isolated from a human donor in good health. The chain has TRBV2 and TRBJ1-1, with D perhaps matching TRBD1 (6 bases). The CDR3, as DNA: TGTGCCAGCAGGTTGACAGGAATGAACACTGAAGCTTTCTTT. It codes for CASRLTGMNTEAFF.